This T cell receptor (beta chain) comes out of a study of PD-1 blockade in classical Hodgkin lymphoma. Study-level findings and limits: Newly diagnosed patients were reported to exhibit reduced baseline TCR diversity relative to healthy donors. The study found that TCR diversity rose significantly by C4D1 in CD4+ but not CD8+ cells.

In this sample, this clone turned up once. The antigen is unknown. Noted time point: cycle 4 day 1 (C4D1), after 5 to 7 weeks of nivolumab. All patients experienced relapse after autologous stem cell transplantation, and brentuximab vedotin exposure was variable. Germline CDR1 and CDR2: SEHNR and FQNEAQ (reference sequence). The CDR3 runs 14 residues. Deletions cut 1 base from V and 5 bases from J, with 9 bases between. TCRdb's table, derived via immunoSEQ multiplex PCR, lists solely in-frame clones and lacks some. The sample consists of some 58,000 clones, around 90% of them appearing once. The material was peripheral blood mononuclear cells (PBMCs), obtained before the fourth cycle of nivolumab. The TCR comes from a human donor with classical Hodgkin lymphoma. The chain uses TRBV7-9 and TRBJ2-1; no clear D. The CDR3 region has the DNA TGTGCCAGCAGCTTAGTAGGGTTGAACAATGAGCAGTTCTTC. Protein product: CASSLVGLNNEQFF.